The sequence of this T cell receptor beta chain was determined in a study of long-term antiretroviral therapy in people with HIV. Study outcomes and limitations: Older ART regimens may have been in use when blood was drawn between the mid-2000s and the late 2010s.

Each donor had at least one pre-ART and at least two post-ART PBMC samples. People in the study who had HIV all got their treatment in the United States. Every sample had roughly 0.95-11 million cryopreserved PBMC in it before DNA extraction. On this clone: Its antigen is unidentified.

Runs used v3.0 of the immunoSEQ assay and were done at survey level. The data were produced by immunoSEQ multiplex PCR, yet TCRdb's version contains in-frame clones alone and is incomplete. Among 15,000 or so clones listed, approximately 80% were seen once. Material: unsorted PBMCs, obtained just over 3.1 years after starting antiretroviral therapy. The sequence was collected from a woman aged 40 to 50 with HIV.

The CDR3 region has the DNA TGTGCCAGCAGCTTTAGCGGGGGACTCACAGATACGCAGTATTTT. Amino acids: CASSFSGGLTDTQYF. The chain joins TRBV7-3 to TRBJ2-3, with 9 bases that match TRBD2. The CDR3 totals 15 residues. V was clipped by 3 bases and J by 2 bases; unmatched bases: 3. From germline, CDR1 is SGHTA and CDR2 FQGTGA.